Presented here are 8 T cell receptor beta chains from one specimen sequenced in a study of blood T cell repertoires in COVID-19 (dated by TCRdb to about 2020). Library generation was performed with the immunoSEQ multiplex PCR assay. TCRdb obtained this table from immuneACCESS and retained in-frame rearrangements with V and J assigned. These tables miss some clones; where compared with another copy, unresolved V genes account for less than half of the shortfall, and the remainder is unexplained. This sample holds 190,000 or so clones; 65% to 85% were observed only once. Approximately 7.6% of the sample is held by the ten biggest clonotypes. The source material was PBMCs or T cells enriched from blood (not recorded which). These receptors came from a man aged 35-49 years who had recovered from COVID-19.

This clone was observed a few times. The chain joins TRBV28 to TRBJ2-1; TRBD2 aligns across 13 bases. The CDR3 has 15 amino acids. CDR1 is MDHEN and CDR2 is SYDVKM in the germline V gene. Trimming took 5 bases from V and 6 from J; bases not matched to a gene: 4. CDR3 sequence (DNA): TGTGCCAGCAGTACTAGCGGGGGGGCGCCCAATGAGCAGTTCTTC. Translation: CASSTSGGAPNEQFF.

The chain is built from TRBV10-1 and TRBJ2-3; a possible D gene is TRBD2 (6 bases). CDR3 length: 14 amino acids. Trimming removed 4 bases at V and 4 bases at J, with 12 bases between. The germline CDR1 and CDR2 sequences are WNHNN and SYGVQD (reference sequence). CDR3 nucleotides: TGCGCCAGCAGTGGATTGGAGGGGTCAGATACGCAGTATTTT. Translation: CASSGLEGSDTQYF.

This chain links TRBV4-1 with TRBJ2-5; the D gene is possibly TRBD2 (5 bases). Trimming took off 4 bases at V and 2 bases at J, with 8 bases between the two ends. CDR1 MGHRA and CDR2 YSYEKL come from the germline V gene. This CDR3 spans 13 amino acids. As DNA, the CDR3 is TGCGCCAGCAGCCGCGGACTGCAAGAGACCCAGTACTTC. Residues: CASSRGLQETQYF.

The V call is TRBV5-1, the J call TRBJ2-5; D might be TRBD2 (5 bases). Germline V gene data show CDR1 as SGHRS and CDR2 as YFSETQ. CDR3 length: 18 amino acids. Trimming shortened V by 0 bases and J by 2 bases, and 20 bases separated the two germline ends. The DNA for the CDR3 is TGCGCCAGCAGCTTGGCTGGGTTCAGCGGATCACTACAAGAGACCCAGTACTTC. Protein product: CASSLAGFSGSLQETQYF.

The CDR3 region has the DNA TGTGCCAGCAGCCTGGGGACAGGTAATGATAATTCACCCCTCCACTTT. Translation: CASSLGTGNDNSPLHF. The chain links TRBV14 to TRBJ1-6, with TRBD1 matching 8 bases. CDR3 length equals 16 residues. The germline CDR1 and CDR2 sequences are SGHDN and FVKESK. With 4 bases clipped from V and 5 bases from J, the junction kept 7 bases outside the gene matches. Full variable domain (missing parts from reference TRBV14 and TRBJ1-6): EAGVTQFPSHSVIEKGQTVTLRCDPISGHDNLYWYRRVMGKEIKFLLHFVKESKQDESGMPNNRFLAERTGGTYSTLKVQPAELEDSGVYFCASSLGTGNDNSPLHFGNGTRLTVT.

The count of this clone is one. The V and J genes are TRBV11-2 and TRBJ2-3; weak D call: TRBD2 (6 bases). Germline V lookup: CDR1 SGHAT, CDR2 FQNNGV. The V gene lost 1 base and the J gene lost 6 bases, with 11 bases spanning the gap. The CDR3 is 14 residues long. CDR3 sequence (DNA): TGTGCCAGCAGCTTAGCCGCGACTAGGGATACGCAGTATTTT. Translation: CASSLAATRDTQYF.

The chain couples TRBV6-5 to TRBJ2-7; the match to TRBD1 covers 8 bases. The CDR3 is 13 residues long. V was clipped by 10 bases and J by 3 bases; unmatched bases: 8. The germline gives CDR1 MNHEY, CDR2 SVGAGI. CDR3 DNA: TGTGCCACAGGAGGCGACAGGGGCTACGAGCAGTACTTC. It yields the protein CATGGDRGYEQYF.

This clone is a singleton in its sample. The chain employs TRBV5-1 and TRBJ2-2; 11 nucleotides agree with TRBD2. In germline, CDR1 is SGHRS, CDR2 YFSETQ. The ends lost 5 bases at V and 2 bases at J; junction bases unmatched: 5. CDR3 length: 16 amino acids. The CDR3 loop reads CASRRGTSGNTGELFF. The CDR3 nucleotides read TGCGCCAGCAGAAGAGGGACTAGCGGTAACACCGGGGAGCTGTTTTTT.